Sequencing of this TCR beta chain was carried out in a study of T cells in Graves' hyperthyroidism and ophthalmopathy. TCR beta CDR3 regions were amplified from RNA. The HTBI primer set served for first-round RT-PCR of the TCR CDR3. TCRdb redid the calling of the multiplex PCR reads with MiXCR, one entry per CDR3 protein. The repertoire has some 600,000 distinct CDR3 sequences, over 11% of them found once; the top ten carry roughly 6.2%. Germline-derived CDR1 and CDR2 are SGDLS and YYNGEE. This CDR3 comprises 14 residues. Trimming at V came to 3 bases and at J to 5 bases, leaving 5 bases not matched to a gene. Diagnostic assessment was based on clinical symptoms, serum thyroxine and TRAb, thyroid ultrasound and orbital computed tomography. Study-level points and caveats: Stable hyperthyroidism and ophthalmopathy were separated using 13 V-J signatures.

This clonotype was seen a few times. Its target is not known. The sequencing sample was made of blood. The chain links TRBV9 to TRBJ2-1, with 7 bases aligning to TRBD2. The clonotype originates from a woman aged 25 to 39 with Graves' hyperthyroidism that later progressed to Graves' ophthalmopathy. This CDR3 reads CASSEPGGDNEQFF. Written as DNA, the CDR3 is TGTGCCAGCAGCGAGCCTGGGGGGGACAATGAGCAGTTCTTC.